One sample yielded the 32 T cell receptor beta chains listed below, sequenced in a study of Ad26.COV2.S vaccination and SARS-CoV-2 variants. Produced via immunoSEQ multiplex PCR; TCRdb's table is partial and in-frame only. The table has about 350,000 clones, about 85% seen once. The treatment here: some 19 received Ad26.COV2.S at low or high dose, single or two shots; roughly 5 received placebo; per-sample allocation not given. Sampling occurred on day 63 after the first vaccine or placebo injection. Sequenced material: peripheral blood, taken in a trial of Ad26.COV2.S vaccine versus placebo. Receptors were obtained from a person between 18 and 60 years old who received the Ad26.COV2.S COVID-19 vaccine or a placebo.

The V call is TRBV5-1, the J call TRBJ2-1; 8 bases map to TRBD1. Per germline, CDR1 SGHRS and CDR2 YFSETQ. With V trimmed by 2 bases and J by 4 bases, 11 bases remained unmatched. The CDR3 covers 17 residues. CDR3 region: CASSFWDQGAFYNEQFF. The CDR3 DNA reads TGCGCCAGCAGCTTTTGGGACCAGGGGGCATTTTACAATGAGCAGTTCTTC. The variable domain in full, completed from reference TRBV5-1 and TRBJ2-1, reads KAGVTQTPRYLIKTRGQQVTLSCSPISGHRSVSWYQQTPGQGLQFLFEYFSETQRNKGNFPGRFSGRQFSNSRSEMNVSTLELGDSALYLCASSFWDQGAFYNEQFFGPGTRLTVL.

The J gene is TRBJ2-7, the V gene TRBV18; TRBD1 might be the D (6 bases). The CDR3 sequence is 14 residues long. V lost 8 bases, J lost 2 bases, and 16 bases lay in between. Germline assignment: CDR1 KGHSH and CDR2 LQKENI. In DNA form, the CDR3 reads TGTGCCAGCACCCAAGACAGGTTAGCCTACGAGCAGTACTTC. Translated, it gives CASTQDRLAYEQYF.

This clone was counted between two and nine times. This rearrangement joins TRBV19 to TRBJ1-1, with TRBD1 as a possible D gene (5 bases). The CDR3 length is 15 residues. CDR1 LNHDA and CDR2 SQIVND come from the germline V gene (reference sequence). The V gene lost 5 bases and the J gene lost 1 base, with 14 bases spanning the gap. CDR3 in DNA: TGTGCCAGTAGTGTAGGACAAAATACGAACACTGAAGCTTTCTTT. Translated, it gives CASSVGQNTNTEAFF. Supplemented by reference TRBV19 and TRBJ1-1, the full variable domain reads DGGITQSPKYLFRKEGQNVTLSCEQNLNHDAMYWYRQDPGQGLRLIYYSQIVNDFQKGDIAEGYSVSREKKESFPLTVTSAQKNPTAFYLCASSVGQNTNTEAFFGQGTRLTVV.

This chain links TRBV20-1 with TRBJ2-7, with 7 bases matching TRBD2. The CDR3 is 15 residues long. Trimming at V came to 3 bases and at J to 2 bases, leaving 10 bases not matched to a gene. Germline V gives CDR1 DFQATT, CDR2 SNEGSKA (reference sequence). The CDR3 DNA reads as TGCAGTGCTAGTAGGGTGGCTAGCGGACCCTACGAGCAGTACTTC. It encodes CSASRVASGPYEQYF.

The rearrangement links TRBV18 to TRBJ2-7; D may be TRBD1 (5 bases). Germline CDR1 and CDR2: KGHSH and LQKENI. With 6 bases removed from V and 2 bases from J, the gap between germline ends came to 8 bases. The length of the CDR3 is 12 residues. The CDR3: CASSTAAYEQYF. The CDR3 DNA is TGTGCCAGCTCGACAGCCGCCTACGAGCAGTACTTC.

The gene calls are TRBV30 and TRBJ2-7; weak D call: TRBD2 (7 bases). Trimming cost V 8 bases and J 6 bases, with 26 bases left between them. CDR1 is GTSNPN, CDR2 SVGIG, per germline (reference sequence). The CDR3 has 15 amino acids. CDR3 in DNA: TGTGCCCGGATGAGACAATCTGGTGGGGGGGCCGAGCAGTACTTC. Translated, it gives CARMRQSGGGAEQYF.

The V call is TRBV5-4, the J call TRBJ2-7, with 7 bases that match TRBD2. V gave up 1 base and J gave up 3 bases; unmatched junction bases: 4. Germline-derived CDR1 and CDR2 are SGHNT and YYREEE (reference sequence). This CDR3 has 14 residues. In DNA, the CDR3 is TGTGCCAGCAGCTTGAAGGCTAGCGGCTACGAGCAGTACTTC. It yields the protein CASSLKASGYEQYF.

Only one count was recorded for this clone. The rearrangement joins TRBV7-2 to TRBJ2-7; 10 bases fit TRBD1. The CDR3 has 15 residues. V lost 5 bases, J lost 2 bases, and 6 bases stayed unmatched. In germline, CDR1 is SGHTA, CDR2 FQGNSA. This chain's CDR3 is CASSLRDRGTYEQYF. CDR3 bases: TGTGCCAGCAGCCTCCGGGACAGGGGAACCTACGAGCAGTACTTC.

The chain couples TRBV13 to TRBJ2-3; 11 bases line up with TRBD2. Germline V gene sequence: CDR1 PRHDT, CDR2 FYEKMQ (reference sequence). The V segment lost 5 bases and the J segment 9 bases; nucleotides outside the gene matches: 16. The CDR3 spans 17 residues. CDR3 amino acids: CASSPYSGRARPSTQYF. The CDR3 coding sequence is TGTGCCAGCAGCCCCTATAGCGGGAGGGCTCGACCTTCGACGCAGTATTTT.

This clone was counted once. This sequence joins TRBV18 and TRBJ1-1; 11 bases match TRBD1. CDR1 and CDR2 (germline): KGHSH, LQKENI. The CDR3 has 16 residues. Trimming at V came to 2 bases and at J to 1 base, leaving 3 bases not matched to a gene. The CDR3 nucleotides read TGTGCCAGCTCACCAGGGACAGGGGGGAGGAACACTGAAGCTTTCTTT. Protein: CASSPGTGGRNTEAFF.

This rearrangement joins TRBV9 to TRBJ2-7; 7 nucleotides line up with TRBD2. Per germline, CDR1 SGDLS and CDR2 YYNGEE. V shed 0 bases, J shed 2 bases, and the junction held 5 bases outside the gene matches. CDR3 size: 15 residues. The CDR3 loop is CASSVATGGAYEQYF. The CDR3, as DNA: TGTGCCAGCAGCGTAGCTACTGGGGGGGCCTACGAGCAGTACTTC.

This clone has a handful of counts. The gene calls are TRBV2 and TRBJ2-2; 7 bases fit TRBD1. There are 16 residues in the CDR3. Germline V gives CDR1 SNHLY, CDR2 FYNNEI. The trim removed 8 bases at V and 4 bases at J, leaving 13 bases unmatched. CDR3 in DNA: TGTGCCAGCGAGGACGTCCGGGACAGCCTCACCGGGGAGCTGTTTTTT. It yields the protein CASEDVRDSLTGELFF.

This chain connects TRBV7-9 to TRBJ2-5; D possibly corresponds to TRBD1 (6 bases). The germline V gene has CDR1 SEHNR and CDR2 FQNEAQ (reference sequence). The CDR3 runs 17 residues. Trimming cost V 4 bases and J 2 bases, with 20 bases left between them. The CDR3 DNA follows: TGTGCCAGCAGCTCAGGGGATTGGAGTCTCGGGCAAGAGACCCAGTACTTC. Amino acid sequence: CASSSGDWSLGQETQYF.

The chain joins TRBV7-9 to TRBJ2-1, with 8 bases identical to TRBD2. V lost 5 bases and J lost 0; bases outside the gene matches: 3. This CDR3 is 15 amino acids long. In germline, CDR1 is SEHNR, CDR2 FQNEAQ (reference sequence). The CDR3 sequence: CASSHSGASYNEQFF. Written as DNA, the CDR3 is TGTGCCAGCAGCCATAGCGGGGCCTCCTACAATGAGCAGTTCTTC.

This clone appeared a few times. V gene TRBV19 combines with J gene TRBJ2-2, with D perhaps matching TRBD2 (5 bases). Germline V gives CDR1 LNHDA, CDR2 SQIVND (reference sequence). Trimming took off 2 bases at V and 3 bases at J, with 16 bases between the two ends. This CDR3 contains 17 residues. The CDR3 nucleotides read TGTGCCAGTAGTATATCCCCGGCAGGCGGGTACACCGGGGAGCTGTTTTTT. Protein product: CASSISPAGGYTGELFF. The variable domain in full, with the rest retrieved from reference TRBV19 and TRBJ2-2, is DGGITQSPKYLFRKEGQNVTLSCEQNLNHDAMYWYRQDPGQGLRLIYYSQIVNDFQKGDIAEGYSVSREKKESFPLTVTSAQKNPTAFYLCASSISPAGGYTGELFFGEGSRLTVL.

The J gene is TRBJ2-1, the V gene TRBV6-5, with D possibly being TRBD1 (6 bases). Trimming left V 6 bases short and J 5 bases short, with 14 bases between. Germline-derived CDR1 and CDR2 are MNHEY and SVGAGI. The CDR3 contains 14 residues. Written as DNA, the CDR3 is TGTGCCAGCAGCCGAAACAGGGCAAACAATGAGCAGTTCTTC. Translation gives CASSRNRANNEQFF.

The chain uses TRBV19 and TRBJ2-3; TRBD1 matches 9 bases. J lost 4 bases, V lost 1 base, and 0 bases had no gene match. This CDR3 spans 14 amino acids. In germline, CDR1 is LNHDA, CDR2 SQIVND (reference sequence). Written as DNA, the CDR3 is TGTGCCAGTAGTATAGGACAGGGGGCAGATACGCAGTATTTT. It translates to CASSIGQGADTQYF.

This sequence joins TRBV7-6 and TRBJ1-6; possibly TRBD1 for D (6 bases). The CDR3 contains 15 residues. CDR1 and CDR2 (germline): SGHVS, FNYEAQ. Trimming removed 5 bases at V and 7 bases at J, with 15 bases between. The CDR3 sequence: CASSATGFENSPLHF. In DNA, the CDR3 is TGTGCCAGCAGCGCCACAGGGTTCGAGAATTCACCCCTCCACTTT.

This chain joins TRBV5-1 and TRBJ2-7; 9 bases match TRBD1. This CDR3 contains 16 residues. V trimming: 4 bases; J trimming: 2 bases; junction bases outside the gene matches: 10. The germline V gene has CDR1 SGHRS and CDR2 YFSETQ. CDR3 sequence: CASSPISRQGAYEQYF. The CDR3 coding sequence is TGCGCCAGCAGCCCCATTTCCCGACAGGGGGCCTACGAGCAGTACTTC.

The CDR3 region is CASSAYSGTGLSYEQYF. The CDR3 coding sequence is TGTGCCAGCAGTGCCTACTCCGGGACAGGACTCTCCTACGAGCAGTACTTC. This sequence joins TRBV2 and TRBJ2-7; TRBD1 aligns across 8 bases. J gave up 0 bases and V 4 bases, and 11 bases lay outside the gene matches. Germline V CDR1 and CDR2: SNHLY, FYNNEI. This CDR3 contains 17 residues.

V and J are TRBV10-3 and TRBJ1-6; TRBD1 agrees at 11 bases. J was trimmed by 5 bases and V by 0 bases; bases with no gene match: 3. The CDR3 sequence is 17 residues long. CDR1 and CDR2 from the germline V gene are ENHRY and SYGVKD. In nucleotides, the CDR3 is TGTGCCATCAGTGAGTCAGGACAGGGGGCCCATAATTCACCCCTCCACTTT. Amino acid sequence: CAISESGQGAHNSPLHF.

The chain links TRBV30 to TRBJ2-5, with no clear D. This CDR3 has 13 amino acids. In germline, CDR1 is GTSNPN, CDR2 SVGIG (reference sequence). Trimming pared 1 base from V and 2 bases from J, leaving 8 bases between. The CDR3 nucleotides read TGTGCCTGGAGTGGGAGCCTACAAGAGACCCAGTACTTC. Its translation: CAWSGSLQETQYF.

The chain's CDR3 is CASSSTLSDRNYGYTF. The CDR3 bases are TGTGCCAGCAGTTCCACTTTATCGGACAGGAACTATGGCTACACCTTC. V gene TRBV6-6 combines with J gene TRBJ1-2; 7 bases line up with TRBD1. The CDR3 is 16 residues long. Losses at the gene ends were 4 bases for V and 2 bases for J; bases not matched to a gene: 10. Germline V CDR1 and CDR2: MNHNY, SVGAGI (reference sequence).

The chain uses TRBV5-8 and TRBJ1-6; D possibly corresponds to TRBD1 (5 bases). Trimming shortened V by 0 bases and J by 7 bases, and 14 bases separated the two germline ends. The germline gives CDR1 SGHTS, CDR2 YDEGEE. The CDR3 length is 16 residues. The CDR3 loop reads CASSLGGVGANSPLHF. The CDR3 DNA sequence: TGTGCCAGCAGCTTGGGTGGAGTTGGGGCAAATTCACCCCTCCACTTT.

The CDR3 region is CATSDLPGAGGATDTQYF. The DNA of the CDR3 is TGTGCCACCAGTGATTTGCCGGGGGCAGGGGGTGCGACAGATACGCAGTATTTT. V and J are TRBV24-1 and TRBJ2-3, with D perhaps TRBD1 (7 bases). V lost 0 bases to trimming and J lost 3 bases, with 18 bases between them. The CDR3 loop spans 18 amino acids. Germline loops: CDR1 KGHDR, CDR2 SFDVKD.

About this clone: The same CDR3 arises from other DNA sequences in this sample as well. J is TRBJ2-2 and V is TRBV18; D remains ambiguous. The length of the CDR3 is 12 residues. Germline V gene sequence: CDR1 KGHSH, CDR2 LQKENI. Trimming cost V 5 bases and J 2 bases, with 3 bases left between them. CDR3 in DNA: TGTGCCAGCTCAACAAACACCGGGGAGCTGTTTTTT. It translates to CASSTNTGELFF.

This clone was recorded many times. The chain employs TRBV18 and TRBJ1-2; D uncertain. CDR1 and CDR2 (germline): KGHSH, LQKENI. V lost 6 bases and J lost 4, with 12 bases in between. CDR3 size: 13 residues. Here the CDR3 DNA reads TGTGCCAGCTCTACGTCCGGCGGCTATGGCTACACCTTC. It codes for CASSTSGGYGYTF.

The chain is built from TRBV7-9 and TRBJ1-4; 8 bases align to TRBD1. The CDR3 runs to 16 residues. Losses at the gene ends were 2 bases for V and 5 bases for J; bases not matched to a gene: 7. Germline V CDR1 and CDR2: SEHNR, FQNEAQ (reference sequence). The CDR3: CASSLPPYRGNEKLFF. CDR3 bases: TGTGCCAGCAGCTTACCGCCGTACAGGGGGAATGAAAAACTGTTTTTT.

V gene TRBV2 combines with J gene TRBJ2-5; D is unclear. Germline V gene lookup returns CDR1 SNHLY and CDR2 FYNNEI. The CDR3 length is 13 residues. V lost 2 bases and J 1 base, leaving 5 bases between the germline ends. The CDR3 here is CASSERVQETQYF. The DNA for the CDR3 is TGTGCCAGCAGTGAACGGGTCCAAGAGACCCAGTACTTC.

The chain is built from TRBV7-2 and TRBJ1-5; D gene uncertain. The CDR3 is made up of 14 amino acids. Looked up from germline, CDR1 is SGHTA and CDR2 is FQGNSA. V gave up 1 base and J gave up 7 bases, with 11 bases separating them. CDR3 nucleotide sequence: TGTGCCAGCAGCTTAGGAGTAGGGCCCCAGCCCCAGCATTTT. It codes for CASSLGVGPQPQHF.

The gene calls are TRBV7-9 and TRBJ2-7, with no clear D. Trimming stripped 1 base from V and 3 bases from J, with 10 bases between. The CDR3 has 14 amino acids. Per the germline V gene, CDR1 is SEHNR and CDR2 is FQNEAQ (reference sequence). This chain's CDR3 is CASSLEARHYEQYF. CDR3 coding DNA: TGTGCCAGCAGCTTAGAGGCACGCCACTACGAGCAGTACTTC.

Many counts were recorded for this clone. The V call is TRBV7-2, the J call TRBJ2-7; D is undetermined. Germline CDR1 and CDR2: SGHTA and FQGNSA. Trimming cost V 5 bases and J 8 bases, with 13 bases left between them. The length of the CDR3 is 12 residues. This CDR3 is CASSSNSRQQYF. CDR3 coding DNA: TGTGCCAGCAGCAGCAACTCGAGGCAGCAGTACTTC.